This T cell receptor beta chain stems from a study of blood T cells in healthy people across ages. Next came a second PCR, run for about 6 to 12 cycles, which used a sample-barcoded 5' primer along with a J-beta primer mix. TCRdb reprocessed the 5' RACE reads with MiXCR, giving one entry per CDR3 protein. Of 600,000 to 800,000 distinct CDR3 sequences listed, over 40% are singletons. Ten or more counts support this clonotype. Germline CDR1 and CDR2: MGHRA and YSYEKL. Trimming removed 6 bases from V and 6 bases from J; junction bases left unmatched: 6. The CDR3 is 15 residues long. Sequencing was done on a sample of blood. The clonotype originates from a woman aged 80 or over in good health. The chain has TRBV4-1 and TRBJ2-1, with 12 bases fitting TRBD2. The CDR3 region has the DNA TGCGCCAGCAGATCGGGACTAGCGGGCAGCAATGAGCAGTTCTTC. This sequence encodes CASRSGLAGSNEQFF.